What follows are 18 T cell receptor beta chains derived from one specimen sequenced in a study of T-cell reconstitution after alpha-beta-depleted transplantation in children. Notes on the study in general: The main origin of T-cell counts and diversity one year after transplant was newly produced T cells.

Preparation of the TCRbeta library used unique molecular identifiers. TCRdb re-analysed the PCR reads in MiXCR, keeping a single row per CDR3 protein. The sample includes approximately 300,000 distinct CDR3 sequences, approximately 7.3% of them seen just once. The antigens of these receptors remain unknown. The sample consisted of peripheral blood, taken 360 days after TCRalphabeta/CD19-depleted stem cell transplant. These receptors came from a female patient aged 2 to 10 who had a stem cell transplant for Fanconi anemia, so the T cells may come from the graft donor.

This clonotype was detected only a few times. The chain recombines TRBV7-2 with TRBJ2-7, with TRBD2 as a possible D gene (6 bases). Trimming removed 5 bases at V and 0 bases at J, with 11 bases between. Per the germline V gene, CDR1 is SGHTA and CDR2 is FQGNSA. The CDR3 covers 14 residues. CDR3 amino acids: CASSDPGVSYEQYF. The CDR3, as DNA: TGTGCCAGCAGCGACCCGGGGGTCTCCTACGAGCAGTACTTC.

This clonotype was picked up a small number of times. This chain links TRBV6-2 or TRBV6-3 with TRBJ1-5; possibly TRBD1 for D (5 bases). The germline V gene encodes CDR1 MNHEY and CDR2 SVGEGT. V shed 7 bases and J shed 1 base, with 11 bases lying between them. This CDR3 comprises 14 residues. As DNA, the CDR3 is TGTGCCAGCACCCACCGGGGGAGCAATCAGCCCCAGCATTTT. This translates into CASTHRGSNQPQHF.

This clonotype was found a few times. Here the CDR3 reads CASPRGNEETQYF. DNA of the CDR3: TGTGCCAGTCCGAGGGGGAATGAAGAGACCCAGTACTTC. V is TRBV19 and J is TRBJ2-5; D may be TRBD1 (6 bases). Germline V lookup: CDR1 LNHDA, CDR2 SQIVND (reference sequence). V was cut by 8 bases and J by 3 bases, with 13 bases left in between. This CDR3 is built from 13 residues.

The chain joins TRBV11-2 to TRBJ2-1; TRBD1 matches 9 bases. This CDR3 spans 19 amino acids. Germline CDR1 reads SGHAT; CDR2 reads FQNNGV. Unmatched junction bases numbered 10, after V lost 0 bases and J lost 1 base. The CDR3: CASSLDKNAGTGSYNEQFF. CDR3 sequence (DNA): TGTGCCAGCAGCTTAGACAAAAACGCCGGGACAGGGTCCTACAATGAGCAGTTCTTC.

This clonotype was detected ten times or more. The CDR3 bases are TGCGCCAGCAGCAAAGCGGGAACCTGGACAGATACGCAGTATTTT. This codes for CASSKAGTWTDTQYF. The V call is TRBV5-1, the J call TRBJ2-3; 7 nucleotides match TRBD2. V dropped 4 bases and J dropped 3; count of bases not matched to a gene: 8. The germline CDR1 and CDR2 sequences are SGHRS and YFSETQ. The CDR3 covers 15 residues.

Remarks on this clonotype: The CDR3 ends on some other residue instead of the conserved phenylalanine or tryptophan, so this is likely a read error. In nucleotides, the CDR3 is TGTGCCAGCAGCCCACTAGCGGGGGGGGTTAATGAGCAGTTCTAC. It yields the protein CASSPLAGGVNEQFY. The rearrangement links TRBV7-3 to TRBJ2-1; 13 bases are shared with TRBD2. V shed 5 bases, J shed 7 bases, and the junction held 5 bases outside the gene matches. CDR1 is SGHTA and CDR2 is FQGTGA in the germline V gene. This CDR3 is 15 amino acids long.

This clonotype was picked up a small number of times. This chain joins TRBV15 and TRBJ2-1; 8 nucleotides agree with TRBD2. This CDR3 contains 15 residues. Germline CDR1 and CDR2: LNHNV and YYDKDF (reference sequence). The junction had 5 bases not matched to a gene; V was cut back by 5 bases and J by 2 bases. CDR3 bases: TGTGCCACCAGCTCCACGGGGGGGCCCTACAATGAGCAGTTCTTC. It yields the protein CATSSTGGPYNEQFF.

This clonotype has only a few counts. The gene calls are TRBV7-6 and TRBJ1-1, with a possible D match to TRBD1 (5 bases). V lost 5 bases to trimming and J lost 7 bases, with 14 bases between them. CDR1 SGHVS and CDR2 FNYEAQ come from the germline V gene. This CDR3 is 13 amino acids long. The CDR3 sequence is CASSPPRGVEAFF. Written as DNA, the CDR3 is TGTGCCAGCAGCCCACCCCGGGGGGTTGAAGCTTTCTTT.

Comments on this clonotype: The conserved closing phenylalanine or tryptophan is absent in this CDR3, likely reflecting a read error. The chain recombines TRBV12-3 or TRBV12-4 with TRBJ1-3; a possible D gene is TRBD1 (6 bases). With 2 bases removed from V and 3 bases from J, the gap between germline ends came to 11 bases. This CDR3 is built from 15 residues. This CDR3 reads CASSLRGGLGNTIYY. In DNA, the CDR3 is TGTGCCAGCAGTTTAAGGGGGGGCCTTGGAAACACCATATATTAT.

In its sample, this clonotype was seen a few times. The chain has TRBV25-1 and TRBJ2-3, with D possibly TRBD1 on 7 matching bases. CDR1 and CDR2 from the germline V gene are MGHDK and SYGVNS. The CDR3 totals 15 residues. Trimming stripped 3 bases from V and 2 bases from J, with 12 bases between. The CDR3 DNA sequence: TGTGCCAGCAGTGACAGGGGGGCCTTCACAGATACGCAGTATTTT. Amino acids: CASSDRGAFTDTQYF.

The chain combines TRBV27 with TRBJ1-2, with D unclear. CDR1 is MNHEY and CDR2 is SMNVEV in the germline V gene (reference sequence). V lost 5 bases and J lost 5, with 12 bases in between. The length of the CDR3 is 13 residues. In nucleotides, the CDR3 is TGTGCCAGCAGTCACAGCGTCTTTTATGGCTACACCTTC. Translation gives CASSHSVFYGYTF.

The chain recombines TRBV9 with TRBJ1-2; 8 nucleotides line up with TRBD1. V gave up 3 bases and J gave up 8 bases; unmatched junction bases: 6. The CDR3 has 13 amino acids. Germline lookup yields CDR1 SGDLS and CDR2 YYNGEE. In DNA form, the CDR3 reads TGTGCCAGCAGCGGAAAGGACAGGGCAGGCTACACCTTC. As protein: CASSGKDRAGYTF.

This clonotype appeared a few times. The chain has TRBV5-1 and TRBJ2-3, with a tentative D call TRBD2 (7 bases). The CDR3 runs to 15 residues. Per the germline V gene, CDR1 is SGHRS and CDR2 is YFSETQ. V shed 4 bases and J shed 3 bases, with 15 bases lying between them. CDR3: CASSPGEGETDTQYF. Written as DNA, the CDR3 is TGCGCCAGCAGCCCCGGGGAGGGGGAAACAGATACGCAGTATTTT.

This clonotype was counted at least ten times. V gene TRBV5-1 combines with J gene TRBJ2-7, with D unclear. The CDR3 is 11 amino acids. In germline, CDR1 is SGHRS, CDR2 YFSETQ. Trimming pared 3 bases from V and 3 bases from J, leaving 4 bases between. The CDR3 nucleotides read TGCGCCAGCAGCTCCCACTACGAGCAGTACTTC. Its protein is CASSSHYEQYF.

This clonotype was observed a handful of times. This chain uses TRBV20-1 with TRBJ2-7, with D possibly being TRBD1 or TRBD2 (6 bases each). The V gene's germline CDR1 is DFQATT and CDR2 SNEGSKA (reference sequence). The CDR3 totals 12 residues. V shed 7 bases and J shed 2 bases, with 12 bases lying between them. CDR3 in amino acids: CSGGAPTYEQYF. CDR3 DNA: TGCAGTGGGGGGGCACCTACCTACGAGCAGTACTTC.

This clonotype showed up many times. The rearrangement links TRBV4-1 to TRBJ2-5; no clear D. The ends were cut back, 0 bases at V and 2 bases at J, with 13 bases in the middle. The CDR3 runs to 16 residues. The germline V gene has CDR1 MGHRA and CDR2 YSYEKL. The CDR3, as DNA: TGCGCCAGCAGCCAAGATATAAGTGTGGGGCAAGAGACCCAGTACTTC. It specifies CASSQDISVGQETQYF.

Many counts were recorded for this clonotype. V is TRBV6-5 and J is TRBJ2-1; 8 positions match TRBD1. The germline V gene has CDR1 MNHEY and CDR2 SVGAGI. The CDR3 runs to 15 residues. Germline trimming cut 2 bases from V and 7 bases from J; bases unmatched to any gene: 7. The CDR3 DNA is TGTGCCAGCAGTTACGTGGCAGGGGGCGCGAATGAGCAGTTCTTC. Its translation: CASSYVAGGANEQFF.

The V and J genes are TRBV7-2 and TRBJ1-1, with 8 nucleotides matching TRBD1. Germline V gene sequence: CDR1 SGHTA, CDR2 FQGNSA. The CDR3 runs 18 residues. V was pared by 5 bases and J by 2 bases, with 16 bases of the junction left unmatched. In DNA, the CDR3 is TGTGCCAGCAGCCTCCGGACAGGGATAATAGTTTCCAACACTGAAGCTTTCTTT. Its translation is CASSLRTGIIVSNTEAFF. Using reference TRBV7-2 and TRBJ1-1 for the parts outside the CDR3, the full variable domain is GAGVSQSPSNKVTEKGKDVELRCDPISGHTALYWYRQSLGQGLEFLIYFQGNSAPDKSGLPSDRFSAERTGGSVSTLTIQRTQQEDSAVYLCASSLRTGIIVSNTEAFFGQGTRLTVV.